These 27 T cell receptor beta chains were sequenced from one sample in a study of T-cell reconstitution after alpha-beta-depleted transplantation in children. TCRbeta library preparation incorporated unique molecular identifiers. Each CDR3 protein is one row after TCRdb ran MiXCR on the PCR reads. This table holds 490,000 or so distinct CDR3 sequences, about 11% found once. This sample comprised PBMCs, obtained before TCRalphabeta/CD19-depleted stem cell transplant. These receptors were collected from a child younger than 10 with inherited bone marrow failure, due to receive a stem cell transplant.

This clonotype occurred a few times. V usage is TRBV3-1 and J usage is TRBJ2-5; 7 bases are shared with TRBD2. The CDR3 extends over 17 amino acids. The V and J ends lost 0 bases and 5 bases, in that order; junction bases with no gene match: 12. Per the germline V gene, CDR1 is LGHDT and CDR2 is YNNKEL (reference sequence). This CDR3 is CASSQERAGLSSETQYF. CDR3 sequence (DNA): TGTGCCAGCAGCCAAGAACGGGCGGGACTATCCTCGGAGACCCAGTACTTC.

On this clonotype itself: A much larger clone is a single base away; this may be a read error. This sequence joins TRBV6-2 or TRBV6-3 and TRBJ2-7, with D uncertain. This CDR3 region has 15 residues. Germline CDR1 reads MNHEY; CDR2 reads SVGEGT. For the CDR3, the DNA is TGTGGCAGCAGCCCTCTGATCGACGGTACCTACGAGCAGTACTTC. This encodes CGSSPLIDGTYEQYF.

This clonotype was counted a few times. CDR3 sequence reads: CASSLFGEQYF. The CDR3 DNA is TGTGCCAGCAGCCTCTTCGGCGAGCAGTACTTC. V gene TRBV7-9 combines with J gene TRBJ2-7; no reliable D call. The CDR3 runs to 11 residues. In germline, CDR1 is SEHNR, CDR2 FQNEAQ (reference sequence). V shed 5 bases and J shed 6 bases, with 8 bases lying between them.

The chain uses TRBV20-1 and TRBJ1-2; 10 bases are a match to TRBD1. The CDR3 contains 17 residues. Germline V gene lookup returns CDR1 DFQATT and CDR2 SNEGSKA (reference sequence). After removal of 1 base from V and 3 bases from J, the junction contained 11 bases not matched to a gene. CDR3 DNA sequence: TGCAGTGCTAGAGTCCCGACAGGGGGCTCCCTTTACTATGGCTACACCTTC. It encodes CSARVPTGGSLYYGYTF.

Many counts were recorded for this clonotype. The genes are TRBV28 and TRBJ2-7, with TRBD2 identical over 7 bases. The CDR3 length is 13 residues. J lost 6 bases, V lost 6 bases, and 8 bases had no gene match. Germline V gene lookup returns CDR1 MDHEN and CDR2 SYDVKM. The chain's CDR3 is CASRGGSQGEQYF. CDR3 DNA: TGTGCCAGCAGAGGCGGGAGTCAAGGCGAGCAGTACTTC.

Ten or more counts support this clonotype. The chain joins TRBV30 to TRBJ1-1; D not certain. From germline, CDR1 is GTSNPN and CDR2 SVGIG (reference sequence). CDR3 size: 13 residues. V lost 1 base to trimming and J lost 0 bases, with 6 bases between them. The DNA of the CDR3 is TGTGCCTGGAGTGACGGGTTGAACACTGAAGCTTTCTTT. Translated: CAWSDGLNTEAFF.

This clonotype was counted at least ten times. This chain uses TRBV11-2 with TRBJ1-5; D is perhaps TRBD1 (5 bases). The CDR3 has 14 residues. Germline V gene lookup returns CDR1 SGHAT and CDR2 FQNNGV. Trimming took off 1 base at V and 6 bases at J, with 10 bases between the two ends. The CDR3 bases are TGTGCCAGCAGCTTAGGCCCAGGGACTCAGCCCCAGCATTTT. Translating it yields CASSLGPGTQPQHF.

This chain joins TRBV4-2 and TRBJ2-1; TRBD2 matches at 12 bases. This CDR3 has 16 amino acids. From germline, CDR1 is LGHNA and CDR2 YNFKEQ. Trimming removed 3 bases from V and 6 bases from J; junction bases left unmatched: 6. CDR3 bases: TGTGCCAGCAGCCAGAGTGCTAGCGGGAGGGCCAATGAGCAGTTCTTC. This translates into CASSQSASGRANEQFF.

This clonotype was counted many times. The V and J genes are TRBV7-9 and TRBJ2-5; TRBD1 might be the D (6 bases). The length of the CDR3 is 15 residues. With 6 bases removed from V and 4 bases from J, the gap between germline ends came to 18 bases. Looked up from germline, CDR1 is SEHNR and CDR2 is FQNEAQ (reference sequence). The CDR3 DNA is TGTGCCAGCAGAACTACCCAGACAGGCCGAGAGACCCAGTACTTC. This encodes CASRTTQTGRETQYF.

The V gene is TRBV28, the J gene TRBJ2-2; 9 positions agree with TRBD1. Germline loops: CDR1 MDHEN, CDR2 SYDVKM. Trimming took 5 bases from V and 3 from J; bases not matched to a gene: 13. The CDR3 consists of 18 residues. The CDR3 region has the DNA TGTGCCAGCAGTACATACGACCCGGACAGGGGCCACACCGGGGAGCTGTTTTTT. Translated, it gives CASSTYDPDRGHTGELFF.

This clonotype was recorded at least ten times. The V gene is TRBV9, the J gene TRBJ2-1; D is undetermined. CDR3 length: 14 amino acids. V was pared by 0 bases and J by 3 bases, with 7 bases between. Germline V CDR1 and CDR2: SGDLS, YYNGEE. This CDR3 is CASSVAGNYNEQFF. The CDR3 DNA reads TGTGCCAGCAGCGTAGCAGGTAACTACAATGAGCAGTTCTTC.

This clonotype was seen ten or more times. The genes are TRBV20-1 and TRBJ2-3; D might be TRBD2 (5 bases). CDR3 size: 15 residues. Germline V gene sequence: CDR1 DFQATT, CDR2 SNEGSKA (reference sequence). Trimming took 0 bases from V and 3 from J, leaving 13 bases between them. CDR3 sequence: CSARDGKEVTDTQYF. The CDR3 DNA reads TGCAGTGCTAGAGATGGCAAGGAGGTGACAGATACGCAGTATTTT.

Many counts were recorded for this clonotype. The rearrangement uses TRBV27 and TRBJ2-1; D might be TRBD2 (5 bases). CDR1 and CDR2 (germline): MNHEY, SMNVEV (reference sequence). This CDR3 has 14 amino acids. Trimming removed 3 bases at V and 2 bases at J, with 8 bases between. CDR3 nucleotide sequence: TGTGCCAGCAGTTTTTTGAGGGCCTACAATGAGCAGTTCTTC. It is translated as CASSFLRAYNEQFF.

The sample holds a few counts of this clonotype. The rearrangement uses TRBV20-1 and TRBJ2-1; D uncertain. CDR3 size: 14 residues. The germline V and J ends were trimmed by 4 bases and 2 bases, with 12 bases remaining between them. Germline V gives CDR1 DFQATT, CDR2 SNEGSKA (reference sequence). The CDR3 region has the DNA TGCAGTGCTAACCCGGCAGGCCCCTACAATGAGCAGTTCTTC. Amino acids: CSANPAGPYNEQFF.

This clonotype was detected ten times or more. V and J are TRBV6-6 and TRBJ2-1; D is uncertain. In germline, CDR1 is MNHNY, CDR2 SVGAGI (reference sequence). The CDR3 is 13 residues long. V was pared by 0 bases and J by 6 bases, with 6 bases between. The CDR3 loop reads CASSYSIGNEQFF. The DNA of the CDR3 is TGTGCCAGCAGTTACTCGATTGGCAATGAGCAGTTCTTC.

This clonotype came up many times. CDR3 in DNA: TGTGCCAGCAGTTTAATGTTTTACAATGAGCAGTTCTTC. Encoded protein: CASSLMFYNEQFF. This rearrangement joins TRBV12-3 or TRBV12-4 to TRBJ2-1; no clear D gene. The CDR3 is made up of 13 amino acids. V dropped 2 bases and J dropped 4 bases, with 6 bases sitting between them.

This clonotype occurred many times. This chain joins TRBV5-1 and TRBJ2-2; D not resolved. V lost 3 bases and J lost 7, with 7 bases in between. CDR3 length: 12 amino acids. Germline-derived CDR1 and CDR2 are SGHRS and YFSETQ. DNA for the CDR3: TGCGCCAGCAGCTGGGTGGACGGGGAGCTGTTTTTT. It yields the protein CASSWVDGELFF.

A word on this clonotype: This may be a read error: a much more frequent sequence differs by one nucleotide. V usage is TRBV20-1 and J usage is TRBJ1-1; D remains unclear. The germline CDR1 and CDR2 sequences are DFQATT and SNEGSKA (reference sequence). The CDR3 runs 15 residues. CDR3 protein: CSARSPGLPSTEALF. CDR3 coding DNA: TGCAGTGCTAGATCCCCGGGATTACCGAGCACTGAAGCTCTCTTT.

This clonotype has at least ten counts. The CDR3 reads CASSGSQDANQPQHF. As DNA, the CDR3 is TGTGCCAGCAGCGGTTCCCAGGATGCCAATCAGCCCCAGCATTTT. The chain joins TRBV2 to TRBJ1-5; unclear D gene. V was shortened by 6 bases and J by 3 bases, with 15 bases between the two germline ends. The germline V gene encodes CDR1 SNHLY and CDR2 FYNNEI. The CDR3 sequence is 15 residues long.

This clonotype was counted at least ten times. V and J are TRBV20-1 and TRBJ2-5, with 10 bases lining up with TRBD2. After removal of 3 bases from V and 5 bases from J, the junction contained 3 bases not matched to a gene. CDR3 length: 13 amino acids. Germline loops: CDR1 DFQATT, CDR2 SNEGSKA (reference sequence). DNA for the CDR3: TGCAGTGCTAGGCCGGGACTAGCGGAGACCCAGTACTTC. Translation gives CSARPGLAETQYF.

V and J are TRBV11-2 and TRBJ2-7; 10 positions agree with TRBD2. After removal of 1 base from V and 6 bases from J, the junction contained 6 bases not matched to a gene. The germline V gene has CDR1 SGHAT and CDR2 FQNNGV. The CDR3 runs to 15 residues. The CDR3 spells CASSLGAGGPSEQYF. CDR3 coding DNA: TGTGCCAGCAGCTTAGGAGCGGGAGGGCCCTCCGAGCAGTACTTC.

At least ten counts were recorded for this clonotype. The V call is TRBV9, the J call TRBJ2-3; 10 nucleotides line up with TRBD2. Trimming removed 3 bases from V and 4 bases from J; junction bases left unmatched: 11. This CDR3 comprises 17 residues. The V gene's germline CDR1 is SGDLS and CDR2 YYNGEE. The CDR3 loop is CASSGAGGNGAADTQYF. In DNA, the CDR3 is TGTGCCAGCAGCGGAGCGGGAGGGAACGGGGCGGCAGATACGCAGTATTTT. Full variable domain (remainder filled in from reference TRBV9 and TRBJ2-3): DSGVTQTPKHLITATGQRVTLRCSPRSGDLSVYWYQQSLDQGLQFLIQYYNGEERAKGNILERFSAQQFPDLHSELNLSSLELGDSALYFCASSGAGGNGAADTQYFGPGTRLTVL.

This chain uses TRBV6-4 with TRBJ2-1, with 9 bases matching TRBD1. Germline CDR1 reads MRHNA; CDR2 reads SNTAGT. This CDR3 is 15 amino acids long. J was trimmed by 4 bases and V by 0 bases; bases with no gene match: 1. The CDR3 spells CASSDSGQGYNEQFF. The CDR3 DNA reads TGTGCCAGCAGTGACTCGGGACAGGGTTACAATGAGCAGTTCTTC.

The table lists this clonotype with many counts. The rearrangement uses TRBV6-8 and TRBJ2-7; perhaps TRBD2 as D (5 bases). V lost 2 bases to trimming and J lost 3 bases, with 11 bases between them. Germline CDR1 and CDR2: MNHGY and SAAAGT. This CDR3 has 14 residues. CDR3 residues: CASSYGLELYEQYF. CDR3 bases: TGTGCCAGCAGTTACGGACTCGAACTCTACGAGCAGTACTTC.

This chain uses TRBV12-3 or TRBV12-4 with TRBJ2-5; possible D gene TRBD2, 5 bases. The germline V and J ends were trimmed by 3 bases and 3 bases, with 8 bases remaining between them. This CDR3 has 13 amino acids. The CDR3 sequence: CASSFRTEETQYF. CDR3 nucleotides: TGTGCCAGCAGTTTTCGGACTGAAGAGACCCAGTACTTC.

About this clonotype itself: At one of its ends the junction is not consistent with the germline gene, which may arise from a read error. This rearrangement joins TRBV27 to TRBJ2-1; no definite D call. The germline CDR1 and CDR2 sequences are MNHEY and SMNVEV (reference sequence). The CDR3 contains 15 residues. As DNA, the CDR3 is TGCACCAGCAGCCTGGGCGCCATTCCTCACAGTGAGCAGTTCTTC. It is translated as CTSSLGAIPHSEQFF.

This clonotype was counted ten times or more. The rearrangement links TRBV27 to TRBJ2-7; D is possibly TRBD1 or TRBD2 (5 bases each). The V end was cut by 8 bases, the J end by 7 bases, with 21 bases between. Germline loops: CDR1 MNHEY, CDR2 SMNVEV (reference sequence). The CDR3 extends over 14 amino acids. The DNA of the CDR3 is TGTGCCAGCCTCCCCGGGGCGGGTGGTGGGGAGCAGTACTTC. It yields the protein CASLPGAGGGEQYF.